Listed below are T cell receptor beta chains from one sample, sequenced in a study of shared clonotypes between healthy human individuals. Some clones are missing from TCRdb's copy, which holds only in-frame ones; the method was immunoSEQ multiplex PCR. In the table there are 850,000 to 1,200,000 clones, about 76% of which are singletons. Input material: memory CD4+ T cells sorted from blood. These receptors came from a man between 18 and 35 years old in good health. The CDR3 runs from the conserved cysteine through the conserved F or W. The D gene is left open where the match is weak. Expanded clones are given a class, and other clones once, few, many or no size at all.

v_call,clone_size,d_call,j_call,cdr3_nt,cdr3_aa
TRBV28,-,TRBD1,TRBJ1-5,TGTGCCAGCAGTTTAAGACAGGGAGGTCAGCCCCAGCATTTT,CASSLRQGGQPQHF
TRBV10-3,-,-,TRBJ2-4,TGTGCCATCAGTGAGTCGGAAACCTCGGAGGGGATTCAGTACTTC,CAISESETSEGIQYF
TRBV11-2,-,-,TRBJ2-1,TGTGCCAGCAGCTTAACGGGCCGCGGCTATGAGCAGTTCTTC,CASSLTGRGYEQFF
TRBV18,few,TRBD1,TRBJ1-1,TGTGCCAGCTCACCCGACAGGGGCCGGGGAACTGAAGCTTTCTTT,CASSPDRGRGTEAFF
TRBV5-4,few,TRBD1,TRBJ1-1,TGTGCCAGCAGAATCGCGGGACAGGTCAACACTGAAGCTTTCTTT,CASRIAGQVNTEAFF
TRBV19,-,-,TRBJ2-3,TGTGCCAGTAGTATTTGGGGGAGCACAGATACGCAGTATTTT,CASSIWGSTDTQYF
TRBV11-2,once,TRBD1,TRBJ2-3,TGTGCCAGCAGCATTAGGGACAGGAGTCTCAGCACAGATACGCAGTATTTT,CASSIRDRSLSTDTQYF
TRBV19,-,-,TRBJ1-2,TGTGCCAGTAGTATAGCACAGGGCTATGGCTACACCTTC,CASSIAQGYGYTF
TRBV5-8,-,-,TRBJ2-6,TGTGCCAGCAGCTTTTTTGTGCAGAACTCTGGGGCCAACGTCCTGACTTTC,CASSFFVQNSGANVLTF
TRBV27,-,-,TRBJ2-7,TGTGCCAGCAGTTTAGCGGTTTACGAGCAGTACTTC,CASSLAVYEQYF
TRBV6-1,-,TRBD1,TRBJ2-7,TGTGCCAGCAGGGGACAGTCGAGCTCCTACGAGCAGTACTTC,CASRGQSSSYEQYF
TRBV7-9,once,-,TRBJ2-7,TGTGCCAGCAGCCAGACACCTACCTACGAGCAGTACTTC,CASSQTPTYEQYF
TRBV6-5,-,-,TRBJ2-7,TGTGCCAGCAGTCAGACAGGAGCGGCCTACGAGCAGTACTTC,CASSQTGAAYEQYF
TRBV7-9,-,TRBD1,TRBJ2-3,TGTGCCAGCAGCCCAGGACAGGTGATCGGAGATACGCAGTATTTT,CASSPGQVIGDTQYF
TRBV7-9,-,-,TRBJ1-1,TGTGCCAGCAGCTTAGGCCTAGGGAATCCAGCTTTCTTT,CASSLGLGNPAFF
TRBV4-3,-,TRBD1,TRBJ1-4,TGCGCCAGCAGGCAGGGACAGGGATTTAATGAAAAACTGTTTTTT,CASRQGQGFNEKLFF
TRBV6-5,-,-,TRBJ1-1,TGTGCCAGCACCGTTCGACAGGAGGGTTTCACTGAAGCTTTCTTT,CASTVRQEGFTEAFF
TRBV6-6,few,-,TRBJ1-1,TGTGCCAGCAGTTACGAAGAGACTGAAGCTTTCTTT,CASSYEETEAFF
TRBV15,-,TRBD2,TRBJ2-5,TGTGCCACCAGCGAGGGACTAGCGGGGTTAGAGTTCCAAGAGACCCAGTACTTC,CATSEGLAGLEFQETQYF
TRBV2,many,TRBD1,TRBJ2-6,TGTGCCAGCACCATCCCAGGGGGCTCTGGGGCCAACGTCCTGACTTTC,CASTIPGGSGANVLTF